This T cell receptor (beta chain) was sequenced during a study of blood T cell repertoires in COVID-19. Overall study context: The United States, Italy and Spain were the sources of the acute and convalescent COVID-19 samples. Sources were T cells, B-cell-depleted T cells, or PBMCs; the material itself was cDNA or gDNA.

Authors' analysis steps: Estimates of nucleated cell counts were drawn from the amplification of reference gene primers. The table came from immunoSEQ multiplex PCR; TCRdb's copy has only in-frame clones and leaves some out. That table furnishes V, J and clone size, whereas the DNA furnished D and trimming. This table has 150,000 to 200,000 clones, approximately 83% appearing once. The CDR3 runs to 15 residues. From germline, CDR1 is LNHDA and CDR2 SQIVND (reference sequence). V was cut by 5 bases and J by 3 bases, with 17 bases left in between. Source material: peripheral blood. The receptor's source is a human donor with acute or convalescent COVID-19. The donor label of this sample is uncertain. This sequence joins TRBV19 and TRBJ2-7; tentatively, D is TRBD1 (6 bases). CDR3 in DNA: TGTGCCAGTAGTTCACAACAGGGACCCAACTACGAGCAGTACTTC. Translation: CASSSQQGPNYEQYF.